This T cell receptor beta chain was identified during a study of CD8 T cells in ankylosing spondylitis. Study-level findings and limits: What seemed typical of ankylosing spondylitis blood was a TCR beta motif built from about 8 highly homologous variants.

Turning to this clonotype: The antigen remains undetermined.

The germline CDR1 and CDR2 sequences are MDHEN and SYDVKM. The CDR3 length is 12 residues. V was cut by 3 bases and J by 9 bases, with 9 bases left in between. From the 5' RACE reads, TCRdb called clonotypes with MiXCR, one entry per CDR3 protein. The table includes 700,000 or so distinct CDR3 sequences, under 20% detected once. This receptor was taken from a male donor with ankylosing spondylitis. The sequenced material came from blood, either unsorted or a sorted T cell fraction (not recorded which). This chain uses TRBV28 with TRBJ2-4; the D gene is possibly TRBD2 (5 bases). CDR3 amino acids: CASSFSEGIQYF. CDR3 nucleotides: TGTGCCAGCAGTTTTTCTGAGGGCATTCAGTACTTC.